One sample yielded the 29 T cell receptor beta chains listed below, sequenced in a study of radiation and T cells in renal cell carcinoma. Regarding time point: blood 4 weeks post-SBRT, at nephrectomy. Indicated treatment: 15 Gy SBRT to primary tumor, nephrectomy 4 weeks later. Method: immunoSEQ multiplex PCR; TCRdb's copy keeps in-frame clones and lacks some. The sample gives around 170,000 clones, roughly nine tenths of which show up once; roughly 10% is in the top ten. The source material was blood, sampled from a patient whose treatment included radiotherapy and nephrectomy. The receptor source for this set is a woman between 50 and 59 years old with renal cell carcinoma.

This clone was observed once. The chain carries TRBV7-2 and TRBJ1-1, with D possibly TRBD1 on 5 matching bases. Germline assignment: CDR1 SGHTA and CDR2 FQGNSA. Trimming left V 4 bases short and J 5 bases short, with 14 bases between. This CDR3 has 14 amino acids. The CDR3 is CASSSRVRLTEAFF. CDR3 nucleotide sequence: TGTGCCAGCAGCTCCAGGGTACGGCTAACTGAAGCTTTCTTT. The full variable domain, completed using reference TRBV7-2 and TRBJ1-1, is GAGVSQSPSNKVTEKGKDVELRCDPISGHTALYWYRQSLGQGLEFLIYFQGNSAPDKSGLPSDRFSAERTGGSVSTLTIQRTQQEDSAVYLCASSSRVRLTEAFFGQGTRLTVV.

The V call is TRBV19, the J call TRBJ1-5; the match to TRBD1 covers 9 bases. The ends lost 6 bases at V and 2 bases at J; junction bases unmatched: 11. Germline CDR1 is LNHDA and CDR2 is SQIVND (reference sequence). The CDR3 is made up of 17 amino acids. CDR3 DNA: TGTGCCAGTAGCCTAAACAGGGGGCAGGCAGGCAATCAGCCCCAGCATTTT. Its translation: CASSLNRGQAGNQPQHF.

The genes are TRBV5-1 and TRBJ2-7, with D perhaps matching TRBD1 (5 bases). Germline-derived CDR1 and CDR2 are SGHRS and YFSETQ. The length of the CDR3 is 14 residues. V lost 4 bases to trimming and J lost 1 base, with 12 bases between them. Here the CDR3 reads CASSVLQESYEQYF. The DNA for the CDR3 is TGCGCCAGCAGCGTCCTACAGGAGTCCTACGAGCAGTACTTC.

This CDR3 reads CASKLAPPGNTEAFF. In DNA, the CDR3 is TGTGCCAGCAAGTTGGCGCCCCCGGGGAACACTGAAGCTTTCTTT. The rearrangement uses TRBV28 and TRBJ1-1; D remains ambiguous. With 7 bases removed from V and 1 base from J, the gap between germline ends came to 16 bases. CDR1 is MDHEN and CDR2 is SYDVKM in the germline V gene. CDR3 length equals 15 residues. The whole variable domain, remainder taken from reference TRBV28 and TRBJ1-1, is DVKVTQSSRYLVKRTGEKVFLECVQDMDHENMFWYRQDPGLGLRLIYFSYDVKMKEKGDIPEGYSVSREKKERFSLILESASTNQTSMYLCASKLAPPGNTEAFFGQGTRLTVV.

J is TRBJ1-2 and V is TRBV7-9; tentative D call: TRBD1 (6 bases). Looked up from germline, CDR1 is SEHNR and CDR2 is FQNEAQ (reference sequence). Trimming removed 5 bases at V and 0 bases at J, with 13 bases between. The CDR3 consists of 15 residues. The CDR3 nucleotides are TGTGCCAGCAGCCCAAGGACAGAAGCTAACTATGGCTACACCTTC. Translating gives CASSPRTEANYGYTF.

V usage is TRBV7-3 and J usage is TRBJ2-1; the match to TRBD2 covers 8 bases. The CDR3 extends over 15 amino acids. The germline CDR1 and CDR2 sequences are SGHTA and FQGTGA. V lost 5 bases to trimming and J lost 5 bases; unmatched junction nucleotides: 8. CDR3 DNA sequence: TGTGCCAGCAGCAAAGGGCCAGCGGGGGACAATGAGCAGTTCTTC. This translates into CASSKGPAGDNEQFF.

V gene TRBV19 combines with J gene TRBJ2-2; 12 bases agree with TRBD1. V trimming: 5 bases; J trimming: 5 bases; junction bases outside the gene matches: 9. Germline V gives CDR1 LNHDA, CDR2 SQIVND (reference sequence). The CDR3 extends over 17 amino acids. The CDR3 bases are TGTGCCAGTAGTCCGGGGACAGGGGGCTCTGTAACCGGGGAGCTGTTTTTT. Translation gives CASSPGTGGSVTGELFF.

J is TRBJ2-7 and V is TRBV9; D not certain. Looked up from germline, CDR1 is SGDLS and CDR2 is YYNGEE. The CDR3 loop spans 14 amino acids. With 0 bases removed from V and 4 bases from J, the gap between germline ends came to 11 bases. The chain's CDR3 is CASSVEAYTYEQYF. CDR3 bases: TGTGCCAGCAGCGTAGAGGCCTATACGTACGAGCAGTACTTC.

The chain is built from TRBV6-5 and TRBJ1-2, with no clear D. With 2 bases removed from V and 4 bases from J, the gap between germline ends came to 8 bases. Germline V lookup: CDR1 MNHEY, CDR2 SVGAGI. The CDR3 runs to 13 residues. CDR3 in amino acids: CASSYEGSYGYTF. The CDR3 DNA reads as TGTGCCAGCAGTTACGAGGGAAGCTATGGCTACACCTTC.

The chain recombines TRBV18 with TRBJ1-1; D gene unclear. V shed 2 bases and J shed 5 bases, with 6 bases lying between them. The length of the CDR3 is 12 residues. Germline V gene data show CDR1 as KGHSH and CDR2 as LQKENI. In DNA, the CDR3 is TGTGCCAGCTCACCAGATTTAACTGAAGCTTTCTTT. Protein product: CASSPDLTEAFF.

In nucleotides, the CDR3 is TGTGCCAGCAGCGCGACTAGCGGGGGGCTTTCGGCGCGCAATGAGCAGTTCTTC. Its protein product is CASSATSGGLSARNEQFF. The J gene is TRBJ2-1, the V gene TRBV9; 13 nucleotides align to TRBD2. J was trimmed by 6 bases and V by 3 bases; bases with no gene match: 12. CDR3 size: 18 residues. The germline V gene has CDR1 SGDLS and CDR2 YYNGEE.

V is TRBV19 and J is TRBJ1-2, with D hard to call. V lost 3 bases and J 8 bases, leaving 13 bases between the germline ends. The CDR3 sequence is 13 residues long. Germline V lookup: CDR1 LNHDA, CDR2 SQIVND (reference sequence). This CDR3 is CASSIWQTPGYTF. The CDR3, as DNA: TGTGCCAGTAGTATTTGGCAAACCCCAGGCTACACCTTC.

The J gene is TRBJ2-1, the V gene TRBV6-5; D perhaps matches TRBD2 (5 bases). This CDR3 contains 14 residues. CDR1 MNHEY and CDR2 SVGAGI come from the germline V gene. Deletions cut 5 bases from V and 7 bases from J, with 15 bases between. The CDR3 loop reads CASSPGSSVNEQFF. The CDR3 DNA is TGTGCCAGCAGTCCGGGGTCATCGGTGAATGAGCAGTTCTTC.

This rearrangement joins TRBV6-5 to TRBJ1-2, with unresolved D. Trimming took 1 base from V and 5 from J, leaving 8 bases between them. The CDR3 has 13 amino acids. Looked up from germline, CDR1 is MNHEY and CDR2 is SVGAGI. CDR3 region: CASSYFRDYGYTF. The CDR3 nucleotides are TGTGCCAGCAGTTACTTCCGGGATTATGGCTACACCTTC.

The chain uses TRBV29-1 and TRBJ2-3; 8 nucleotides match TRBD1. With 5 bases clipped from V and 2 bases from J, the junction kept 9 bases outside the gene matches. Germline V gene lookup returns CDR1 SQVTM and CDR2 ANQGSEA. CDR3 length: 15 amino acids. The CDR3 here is CSVIPWTGHTDTQYF. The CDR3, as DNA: TGCAGCGTTATACCCTGGACAGGGCACACAGATACGCAGTATTTT.

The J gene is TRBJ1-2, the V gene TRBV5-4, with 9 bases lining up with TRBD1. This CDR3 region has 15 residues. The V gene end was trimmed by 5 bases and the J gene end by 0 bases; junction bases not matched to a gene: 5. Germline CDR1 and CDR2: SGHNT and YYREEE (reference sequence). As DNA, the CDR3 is TGTGCCAGCAGTTCTAGGGACAGGGCTAACTATGGCTACACCTTC. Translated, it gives CASSSRDRANYGYTF.

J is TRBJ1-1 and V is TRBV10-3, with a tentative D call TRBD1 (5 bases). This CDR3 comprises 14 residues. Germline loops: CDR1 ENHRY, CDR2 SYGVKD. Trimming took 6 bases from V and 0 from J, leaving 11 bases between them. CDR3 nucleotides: TGTGCCATCAGCTGGGAGGGGATGAACACTGAAGCTTTCTTT. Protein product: CAISWEGMNTEAFF.

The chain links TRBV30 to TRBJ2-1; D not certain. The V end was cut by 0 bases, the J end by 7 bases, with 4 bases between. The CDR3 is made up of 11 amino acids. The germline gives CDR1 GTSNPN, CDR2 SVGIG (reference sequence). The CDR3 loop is CAWSVANEQFF. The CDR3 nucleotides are TGTGCCTGGAGTGTGGCAAATGAGCAGTTCTTC.

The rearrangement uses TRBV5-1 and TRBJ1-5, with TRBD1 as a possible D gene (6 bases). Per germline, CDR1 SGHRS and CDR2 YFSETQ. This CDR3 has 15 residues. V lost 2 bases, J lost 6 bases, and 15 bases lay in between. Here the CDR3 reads CASSLVGGDPQPQHF. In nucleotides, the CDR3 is TGCGCCAGCAGCTTAGTAGGGGGGGACCCTCAGCCCCAGCATTTT.

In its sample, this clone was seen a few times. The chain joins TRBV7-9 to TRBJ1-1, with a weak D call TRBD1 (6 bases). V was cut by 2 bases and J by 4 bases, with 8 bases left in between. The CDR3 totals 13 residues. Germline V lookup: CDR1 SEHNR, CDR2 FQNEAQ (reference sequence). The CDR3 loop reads CASSLSGVTEAFF. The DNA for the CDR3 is TGTGCCAGCAGCTTATCAGGGGTCACTGAAGCTTTCTTT.

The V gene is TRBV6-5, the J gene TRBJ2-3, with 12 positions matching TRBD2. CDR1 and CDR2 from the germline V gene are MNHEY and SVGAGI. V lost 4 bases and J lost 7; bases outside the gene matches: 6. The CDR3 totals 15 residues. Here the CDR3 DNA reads TGTGCCAGCAGTTTCTGGACTAGCGGGGACTATACGCAGTATTTT. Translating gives CASSFWTSGDYTQYF.

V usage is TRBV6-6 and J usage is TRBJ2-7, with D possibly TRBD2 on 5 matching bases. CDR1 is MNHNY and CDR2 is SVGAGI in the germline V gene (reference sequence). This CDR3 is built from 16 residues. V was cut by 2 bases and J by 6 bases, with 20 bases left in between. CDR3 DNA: TGTGCCAGCAGTTACCTTGGAGGTTTAGGGTTCGCCGAGCAGTACTTC. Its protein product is CASSYLGGLGFAEQYF.

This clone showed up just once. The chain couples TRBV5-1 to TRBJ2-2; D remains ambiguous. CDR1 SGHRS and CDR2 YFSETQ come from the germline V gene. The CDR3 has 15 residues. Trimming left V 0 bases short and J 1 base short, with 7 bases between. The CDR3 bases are TGCGCCAGCAGCTTGGGCCTGAAGAACACCGGGGAGCTGTTTTTT. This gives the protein CASSLGLKNTGELFF.

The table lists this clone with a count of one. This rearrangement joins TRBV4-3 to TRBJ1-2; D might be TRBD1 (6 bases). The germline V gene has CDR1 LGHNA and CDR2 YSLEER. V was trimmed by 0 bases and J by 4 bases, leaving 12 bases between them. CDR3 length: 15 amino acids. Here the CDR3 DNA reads TGCGCCAGCAGCCAAGATTCAGGGGAGGCCTATGGCTACACCTTC. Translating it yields CASSQDSGEAYGYTF.

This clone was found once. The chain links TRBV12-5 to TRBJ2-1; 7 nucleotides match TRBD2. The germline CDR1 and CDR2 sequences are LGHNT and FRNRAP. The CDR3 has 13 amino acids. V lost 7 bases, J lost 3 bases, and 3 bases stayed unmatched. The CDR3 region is CASEPGGYNEQFF. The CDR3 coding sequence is TGTGCTAGTGAACCGGGGGGCTACAATGAGCAGTTCTTC.

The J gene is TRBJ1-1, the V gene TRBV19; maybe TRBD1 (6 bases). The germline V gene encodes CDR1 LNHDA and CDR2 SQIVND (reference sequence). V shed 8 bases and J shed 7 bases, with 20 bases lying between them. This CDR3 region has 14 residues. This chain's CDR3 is CASARDSEQGEAFF. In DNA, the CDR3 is TGTGCCAGTGCGAGGGACTCTGAACAGGGTGAAGCTTTCTTT.

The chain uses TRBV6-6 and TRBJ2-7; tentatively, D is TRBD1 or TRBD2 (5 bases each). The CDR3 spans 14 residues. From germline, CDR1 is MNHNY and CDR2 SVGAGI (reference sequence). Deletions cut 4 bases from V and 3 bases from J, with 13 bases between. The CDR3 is CASSSWDQNYEQYF. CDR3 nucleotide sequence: TGTGCCAGCAGTTCCTGGGACCAAAACTACGAGCAGTACTTC.

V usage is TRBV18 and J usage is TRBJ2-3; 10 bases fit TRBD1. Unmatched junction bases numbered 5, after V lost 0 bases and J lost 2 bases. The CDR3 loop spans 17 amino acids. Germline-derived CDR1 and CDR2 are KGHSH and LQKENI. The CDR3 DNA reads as TGTGCCAGCTCACCACCGATAGGACAGGGGGACACAGATACGCAGTATTTT. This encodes CASSPPIGQGDTDTQYF.

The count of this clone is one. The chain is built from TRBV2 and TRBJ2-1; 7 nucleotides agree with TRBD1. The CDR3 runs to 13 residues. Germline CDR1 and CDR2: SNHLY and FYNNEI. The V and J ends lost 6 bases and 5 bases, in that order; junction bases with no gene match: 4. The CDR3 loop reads CASRGDSDNEQFF. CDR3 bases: TGTGCCAGCAGGGGGGACAGTGACAATGAGCAGTTCTTC.